This TCR beta chain derives from a study of CD8+CD57+ T cells in acquired aplastic anemia. Of note for this clonotype: Its antigen remains unidentified.

Study-wide results and limits: Significant differences in CD8+ Simpson's diversity were not observed between patients and controls.

The template used for profiling TCR beta VDJ and CDR3 was genomic DNA. One entry per CDR3 protein, called by TCRdb with MiXCR from the reads. The sample has approximately 270,000 distinct CDR3 sequences, around 60% seen once. This CDR3 is 14 amino acids long. V gave up 5 bases and J gave up 6 bases; unmatched junction bases: 4. Looked up from germline, CDR1 is SGDLS and CDR2 is YYNGEE. The source of this sequence is a human donor with severe aplastic anemia or a healthy control (not recorded which). Sequencing was performed on sorted CD4+, CD8+, or CD8+CD57+ T cells (not recorded which) from PBMCs. The rearrangement joins TRBV9 to TRBJ1-3; TRBD1 matches 11 bases. The CDR3 here is CASSKGQGVNTIYF. The DNA of the CDR3 is TGTGCCAGCAGTAAGGGACAGGGGGTAAACACCATATATTTT.